This T cell receptor beta chain was identified during a study of CD8+CD57+ T cells in acquired aplastic anemia. Patients who underwent sequencing had shown CD8+CD57+ cell expansion by flow cytometry. At blood sampling, none of the patients had yet received therapy. The study profiled TCR beta VDJ and CDR3 using genomic DNA as template. TCRdb re-called the reads through MiXCR, storing one row per CDR3 protein. The table shows 170,000 or so distinct CDR3 sequences, with roughly 48% occurring only once. The sequence came from a human donor with aplastic anemia. Sequencing was carried out using sorted CD4+, CD8+, or CD8+CD57+ T cells (not recorded which) from PBMCs.

For the CDR3, the DNA is TGTGCCAGCACACAAACCGTAAACTATGGCTACACCTTC. As protein: CASTQTVNYGYTF. This chain uses TRBV2 with TRBJ1-2, with no clear D. V was trimmed by 7 bases and J by 2 bases, leaving 11 bases between them. The CDR3 runs 13 residues. From germline, CDR1 is SNHLY and CDR2 FYNNEI.